What follows are 13 T cell receptor beta chains derived from one specimen sequenced in a study of cytomegalovirus exposure and HLA in healthy donors. Primers for the PCR totalled 60 Vbeta and 13 Jbeta. Clones were sequenced by immunoSEQ multiplex PCR, and TCRdb holds only the in-frame ones, with some missing. The data show about 91,000 clones, roughly 67% seen once. The sequenced sample was PBMCs. Every receptor here comes from a human donor in good health.

This chain connects TRBV18 to TRBJ1-5, with D possibly matching TRBD1 (5 bases). The germline V gene has CDR1 KGHSH and CDR2 LQKENI. The V end lost 3 bases, the J end lost 7 bases, and 19 bases lay between the germline ends. The CDR3 has 16 residues. This chain's CDR3 is CASSPLAGPRSQPQHF. The CDR3 DNA is TGTGCCAGCTCACCGCTGGCGGGGCCAAGGAGCCAGCCCCAGCATTTT.

V and J are TRBV27 and TRBJ1-6, with no clear D. The CDR3 has 14 residues. V was clipped by 7 bases and J by 2 bases, with 9 bases between them. Germline-derived CDR1 and CDR2 are MNHEY and SMNVEV (reference sequence). CDR3 sequence (DNA): TGTGCCAGCACCTTAGGAGCCTATAATTCACCCCTCCACTTT. Encoded protein: CASTLGAYNSPLHF.

In regard to this clone: Within the sample, other DNA sequences also encode this same CDR3. The chain joins TRBV7-2 to TRBJ2-2; 8 bases agree with TRBD2. The germline V gene has CDR1 SGHTA and CDR2 FQGNSA. J was trimmed by 3 bases and V by 3 bases; bases with no gene match: 0. There are 14 residues in the CDR3. The DNA of the CDR3 is TGTGCCAGCAGCTTTAGCGGGGACACCGGGGAGCTGTTTTTT. This codes for CASSFSGDTGELFF.

V and J are TRBV6-1 and TRBJ1-2; 7 bases are a match to TRBD1. With V trimmed by 2 bases and J by 7 bases, 10 bases remained unmatched. The germline gives CDR1 MNHNS, CDR2 SASEGT. This CDR3 is built from 15 residues. The CDR3 bases are TGTGCCAGCAGTGAATTGAATACAGGGGTGGGTGGCTACACCTTC. It encodes CASSELNTGVGGYTF.

The chain couples TRBV5-1 to TRBJ1-5, with D perhaps TRBD1 (5 bases). The germline V gene encodes CDR1 SGHRS and CDR2 YFSETQ. Trimming shortened V by 0 bases and J by 3 bases, and 10 bases separated the two germline ends. This CDR3 is built from 15 residues. The CDR3 nucleotides read TGCGCCAGCAGCTTGGCGGGACTTAACAATCAGCCCCAGCATTTT. The encoded protein is CASSLAGLNNQPQHF.

The chain has TRBV9 and TRBJ2-7, with 10 positions matching TRBD1. The germline gives CDR1 SGDLS, CDR2 YYNGEE. J was trimmed by 2 bases and V by 0 bases; bases with no gene match: 2. This CDR3 is 15 amino acids long. The CDR3 DNA sequence: TGTGCCAGCAGCGTAGCGGGACAGGGGACCTACGAGCAGTACTTC. Encoded protein: CASSVAGQGTYEQYF. The whole variable domain, remainder taken from reference TRBV9 and TRBJ2-7, is DSGVTQTPKHLITATGQRVTLRCSPRSGDLSVYWYQQSLDQGLQFLIQYYNGEERAKGNILERFSAQQFPDLHSELNLSSLELGDSALYFCASSVAGQGTYEQYFGPGTRLTVT.

The chain couples TRBV9 to TRBJ2-7, with TRBD1 as a possible D gene (6 bases). Germline V gives CDR1 SGDLS, CDR2 YYNGEE. The ends were cut back, 2 bases at V and 2 bases at J, with 14 bases in the middle. The CDR3 totals 15 residues. CDR3 in amino acids: CASSVSPDSPYEQYF. CDR3 DNA: TGTGCCAGCAGCGTCAGTCCGGACAGCCCCTACGAGCAGTACTTC.

This rearrangement joins TRBV5-1 to TRBJ2-2; 8 positions match TRBD1. V lost 4 bases and J lost 0; bases outside the gene matches: 2. From germline, CDR1 is SGHRS and CDR2 YFSETQ. The CDR3 spans 15 residues. The CDR3 region has the DNA TGCGCCAGCAGCCCGGGACAGGCGAACACCGGGGAGCTGTTTTTT. Translating it yields CASSPGQANTGELFF.

The rearrangement uses TRBV6-5 and TRBJ2-2, with D uncertain. The CDR3 loop spans 13 amino acids. The V end lost 8 bases, the J end lost 1 base, and 8 bases lay between the germline ends. Germline V lookup: CDR1 MNHEY, CDR2 SVGAGI. The CDR3 loop reads CASCNGNTGELFF. The CDR3 DNA reads as TGTGCCAGCTGTAACGGGAACACCGGGGAGCTGTTTTTT.

The chain has TRBV4-1 and TRBJ2-5; D gene uncertain. The CDR3 has 14 residues. The V end lost 1 base, the J end lost 5 bases, and 11 bases lay between the germline ends. Looked up from germline, CDR1 is MGHRA and CDR2 is YSYEKL. The chain's CDR3 is CASSQGLLWETQYF. CDR3 bases: TGCGCCAGCAGCCAAGGACTCCTGTGGGAGACCCAGTACTTC.

In this sample, this clone turned up a few times. This rearrangement joins TRBV5-5 to TRBJ2-7; 7 bases match TRBD1. V trimming: 2 bases; J trimming: 2 bases; junction bases outside the gene matches: 4. The CDR3 loop spans 14 amino acids. Germline V lookup: CDR1 SGHKS, CDR2 YYEKEE (reference sequence). As DNA, the CDR3 is TGTGCCAGCAGCTTCATCGGGACAGCCTACGAGCAGTACTTC. It encodes CASSFIGTAYEQYF.

This clone has a handful of counts. The rearrangement links TRBV29-1 to TRBJ2-4; 10 nucleotides match TRBD2. Unmatched junction bases numbered 9, after V lost 8 bases and J lost 5 bases. CDR1 and CDR2 (germline): SQVTM, ANQGSEA. The CDR3 covers 14 residues. The CDR3 region has the DNA TGCAGCACAGAGCGGGGGGGCTCGGAAAACATTCAGTACTTC. As protein: CSTERGGSENIQYF.

This clone was counted once. The chain carries TRBV15 and TRBJ1-1; D might be TRBD1 (6 bases). V was trimmed by 0 bases and J by 5 bases, leaving 7 bases between them. Germline CDR1 is LNHNV and CDR2 is YYDKDF (reference sequence). This CDR3 contains 13 residues. CDR3 sequence: CATSREGGTEAFF. The CDR3, as DNA: TGTGCCACCAGCAGAGAAGGGGGAACTGAAGCTTTCTTT.